These T cell receptor beta chains were read from a single sample in a study of blood T cell repertoires in COVID-19. The assay was immunoSEQ multiplex PCR, and TCRdb's table has in-frame clones only and misses some. Of around 140,000 clones listed, 75% to 80% are singletons. Sequenced input: PBMCs or T cells enriched from blood (not recorded which). Source of these receptors: a woman between 45 and 65 years old who had recovered from COVID-19. CDR3s include the opening cysteine and the closing phenylalanine or tryptophan. D genes are given only for firm matches. Not all rows give a size; the values are once, few, many and, for expanded clones, a class.

TRBJ2-1,13,-,TRBV29-1,-,TGCAGCGCGGCTGTACGCACTAACAATGAGCAGTTCTTC,CSAAVRTNNEQFF
TRBJ1-2,16,few,TRBV9,-,TGTGCCAGCAGCCAGAGTGGGCGGGGGTACGGCTATGGCTACACCTTC,CASSQSGRGYGYGYTF
TRBJ1-2,15,-,TRBV5-6,-,TGTGCCAGCAGCCCGCCGGGGTTGGGCACCCATGGCTACACCTTC,CASSPPGLGTHGYTF
TRBJ1-2,16,-,TRBV5-5,TRBD1,TGTGCCAGCAGCTTGTTCTTGGACAGGGGGGAAGATGGCTACACCTTC,CASSLFLDRGEDGYTF
TRBJ2-7,16,few,TRBV3-1/TRBV3-2,TRBD2,TGTGCCAGCAGCCAAGGGAAATGGGGACTAGACTACGAGCAGTACTTC,CASSQGKWGLDYEQYF
TRBJ1-2,16,-,TRBV6-7,TRBD1,TGTGCCAGCACACCACGTGGATTGGACAGGGGAAATGGCTACACCTTC,CASTPRGLDRGNGYTF
TRBJ2-3,15,-,TRBV6-5,TRBD1,TGTGCCAGCAGTCGAGGACAGGCGACCACAGATACGCAGTATTTT,CASSRGQATTDTQYF
TRBJ2-3,15,-,TRBV27,TRBD2,TGTGCCAGCAGACTAGCGGCTCTCGGCACAGATACGCAGTATTTT,CASRLAALGTDTQYF
TRBJ1-3,15,-,TRBV27,TRBD1,TGTGCCAGCAGTCCCTCCCGACAGGGGGGAAACACCATATATTTT,CASSPSRQGGNTIYF
TRBJ2-1,14,-,TRBV11-3,-,TGTGCCAGCAGCTTAGGTGCGGGTCTGAATGAGCAGTTCTTC,CASSLGAGLNEQFF
TRBJ2-2,16,few,TRBV7-8,TRBD2,TGTGCCAGCAGCCGAGAAAGCGGGGGGGCAACCGGGGAGCTGTTTTTT,CASSRESGGATGELFF
TRBJ1-2,15,-,TRBV28,-,TGTGCCAGCAGTTTGCTTCAGGGCCCCCTCAATGGCTACACCTTC,CASSLLQGPLNGYTF
TRBJ2-1,19,-,TRBV5-3,TRBD2,TGTGCCAGAAGCTTGGGGGCTAGCGGGGGTCTGAGCTCCTACAATGAGCAGTTCTTC,CARSLGASGGLSSYNEQFF
TRBJ2-2,16,-,TRBV4-1,TRBD2,TGCGCCAGCAGCCCGGTCGGGGGGAGGGGCACCGGGGAGCTGTTTTTT,CASSPVGGRGTGELFF
TRBJ1-3,16,-,TRBV28,TRBD1,TGTGCCAGCAGTACCCGACAGGGACAAGCTGGAAACACCATATATTTT,CASSTRQGQAGNTIYF
TRBJ2-7,14,-,TRBV5-4,-,TGTGCCAGCAGCCCGTTCCCATCGGGTTACGAGCAGTACTTC,CASSPFPSGYEQYF
TRBJ2-3,14,-,TRBV7-9,TRBD2,TGTGCCAGCAGCAGTAGCGGGGGCACAGATACGCAGTATTTT,CASSSSGGTDTQYF
TRBJ2-1,14,-,TRBV7-9,TRBD2,TGTGCCAGCAGCCTCAGCGGGGGCAACAATGAGCAGTTCTTC,CASSLSGGNNEQFF
TRBJ2-3,16,-,TRBV11-2,-,TGTGCCAGCAGCCCACCGGGGGGCTACGGCACAGATACGCAGTATTTT,CASSPPGGYGTDTQYF
TRBJ2-7,14,once,TRBV5-1,TRBD1,TGCGCCAGCAGCTCCCGGACAGGGGGGGATGAGCAGTACTTC,CASSSRTGGDEQYF
TRBJ2-3,15,-,TRBV5-1,-,TGCGCCAGCAGACCCCCGGGACTCTACACAGATACGCAGTATTTT,CASRPPGLYTDTQYF
TRBJ2-7,15,once,TRBV28,TRBD1,TGTGCCAGCAGTTTATTCGGACAGGGACTTCGGGAGCAGTACTTC,CASSLFGQGLREQYF
TRBJ2-3,11,-,TRBV3-1/TRBV3-2,-,TGTGCCAGCAGCCTTCTAGATACGCAGTATTTT,CASSLLDTQYF
TRBJ1-5,15,few,TRBV7-2,-,TGTGCCAGCAGCGGGGGAGGACGAGGCAATCAGCCCCAGCATTTT,CASSGGGRGNQPQHF
TRBJ2-7,17,-,TRBV3-1/TRBV3-2,TRBD2,TGTGCCAGCAGCCATCCCGAACTAGCGGGAGTGCCCTACGAGCAGTACTTC,CASSHPELAGVPYEQYF
TRBJ1-6,14,-,TRBV6-5,TRBD1,TGTGCCAGCAGTTACTCAGGGGGCAATTCACCCCTCCACTTT,CASSYSGGNSPLHF
TRBJ1-4,13,-,TRBV12-3/TRBV12-4,-,TGTGCCAGCAGCGGACTGCAGGGGGAAAAACTGTTTTTT,CASSGLQGEKLFF
TRBJ2-1,11,-,TRBV12-5,-,TGTGCTAGTGCACTATACAATGAGCAGTTCTTC,CASALYNEQFF
TRBJ2-7,20,-,TRBV4-1,TRBD1,TGCGCCAGCAGCCAAGAATACGGGACAGGTTTCCCCGGAGCGCGGTACGAGCAGTACTTC,CASSQEYGTGFPGARYEQYF
TRBJ2-7,13,-,TRBV19,-,TGTGCCAGTAGTTTCTTCCAGGGCCACGAGCAGTACTTC,CASSFFQGHEQYF
TRBJ1-2,12,-,TRBV28,-,TGTGCCAGCAGTTCTGAGGGTCAGGGCTACACCTTC,CASSSEGQGYTF
TRBJ1-1,13,-,TRBV5-1,-,TGCGCCAGCAGCTTGGAACAGAACACTGAAGCTTTCTTT,CASSLEQNTEAFF
TRBJ1-1,14,once,TRBV5-1,-,TGCGCCAGCAGCTTGGTGGGGGCCGACACTGAAGCTTTCTTT,CASSLVGADTEAFF
TRBJ2-7,14,few,TRBV6-5,TRBD2,TGTGCCAGCAGTTCGAGGCGGGAGCCCTACGAGCAGTACTTC,CASSSRREPYEQYF
TRBJ1-1,13,many,TRBV9,-,TGTGCCAGCAGCGTTCGTATGAACACTGAAGCTTTCTTT,CASSVRMNTEAFF
TRBJ2-5,13,-,TRBV25-1,TRBD1,TGTGCCAGCAGTGGAGGGACAGGGAAGGCCCAGTACTTC,CASSGGTGKAQYF
TRBJ2-5,14,-,TRBV10-3,TRBD2,TGTGCCATCGGGGCTAGCGGGTACCAAGAGACCCAGTACTTC,CAIGASGYQETQYF
TRBJ2-7,16,-,TRBV4-1,TRBD1,TGCGCCAGCAGCCAAACGGACAGGGGGGGAACCTACGAGCAGTACTTC,CASSQTDRGGTYEQYF
TRBJ1-4,15,-,TRBV7-6,TRBD1,TGTGCCAGCAGCTCCTCGGACAGGGGGGGTGAAAAACTGTTTTTT,CASSSSDRGGEKLFF
TRBJ1-1,14,-,TRBV7-3,-,TGTGCCAGCAGCTTTGTCGGAGTGAACACTGAAGCTTTCTTT,CASSFVGVNTEAFF
TRBJ2-6,17,-,TRBV7-2,TRBD1,TGTGCCAGCAGAATCCGGGACAGGGTCTCTGGGGCCAACGTCCTGACTTTC,CASRIRDRVSGANVLTF
TRBJ2-1,13,-,TRBV25-1,TRBD2,TGTGCCAGCAGTGAATTCGGGAGGCATGAGCAGTTCTTC,CASSEFGRHEQFF
TRBJ1-1,13,-,TRBV7-2,-,TGTGCCAGCAGCCCTTACAGGGAAACTGAAGCTTTCTTT,CASSPYRETEAFF